The T cell receptor (beta chain) under discussion was sequenced for a study of T cells in Graves' hyperthyroidism and ophthalmopathy. Study-wide background: Staff took peripheral blood when the initial diagnosis was made, before any treatment began.

This clonotype has ten or more counts. Its antigen is unknown. Trimming took off 6 bases at V and 8 bases at J, with 13 bases between the two ends. CDR3 length: 12 amino acids. RNA transcripts served as the template for amplifying TCR beta CDR3 regions. TCR CDR3 regions were first amplified by RT-PCR with HTBI primers. TCRdb re-derived calls from the multiplex PCR reads in MiXCR, one entry per CDR3 protein. The table lists some 420,000 distinct CDR3 sequences, roughly 15% of them singletons. Findings and limits, study-wide: Separating ophthalmopathy from stable hyperthyroidism was achieved by a 13 V-J model.

This sequence originates from a woman younger than 35 with Graves' hyperthyroidism. Source material: blood. J is TRBJ1-2 and V is TRBV12-3 or TRBV12-4; unclear D gene. The CDR3, as DNA: TGTGCCAGCAGCCGCGGACCAACGGGCTACACCTTC. Translating gives CASSRGPTGYTF.